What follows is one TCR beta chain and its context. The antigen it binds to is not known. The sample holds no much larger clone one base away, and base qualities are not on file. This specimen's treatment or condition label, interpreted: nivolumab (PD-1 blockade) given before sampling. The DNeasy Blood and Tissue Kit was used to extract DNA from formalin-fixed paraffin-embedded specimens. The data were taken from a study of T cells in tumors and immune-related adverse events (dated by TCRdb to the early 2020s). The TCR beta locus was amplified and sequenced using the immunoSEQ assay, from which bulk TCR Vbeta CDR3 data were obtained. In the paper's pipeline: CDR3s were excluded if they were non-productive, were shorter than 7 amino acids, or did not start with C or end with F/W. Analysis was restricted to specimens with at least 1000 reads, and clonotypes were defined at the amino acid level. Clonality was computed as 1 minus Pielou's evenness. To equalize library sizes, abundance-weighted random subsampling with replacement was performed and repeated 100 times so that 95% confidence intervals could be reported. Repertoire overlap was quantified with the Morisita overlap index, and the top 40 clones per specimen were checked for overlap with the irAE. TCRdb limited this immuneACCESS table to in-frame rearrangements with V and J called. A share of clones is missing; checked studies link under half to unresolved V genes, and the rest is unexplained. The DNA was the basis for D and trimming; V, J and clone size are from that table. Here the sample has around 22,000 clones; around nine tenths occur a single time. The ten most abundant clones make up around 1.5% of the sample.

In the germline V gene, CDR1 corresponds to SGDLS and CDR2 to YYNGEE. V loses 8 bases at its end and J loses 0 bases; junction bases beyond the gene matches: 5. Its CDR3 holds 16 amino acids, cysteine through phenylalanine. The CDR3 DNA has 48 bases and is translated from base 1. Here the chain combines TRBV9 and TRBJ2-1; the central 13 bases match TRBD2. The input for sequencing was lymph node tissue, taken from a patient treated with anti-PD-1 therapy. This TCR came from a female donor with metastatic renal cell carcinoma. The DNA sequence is TGTGCCAGTTCCACTAGCGGGAGGGCCTCCTACAATGAGCAGTTCTTC. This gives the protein CASSTSGRASYNEQFF. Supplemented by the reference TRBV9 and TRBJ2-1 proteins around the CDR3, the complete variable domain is DSGVTQTPKHLITATGQRVTLRCSPRSGDLSVYWYQQSLDQGLQFLIQYYNGEERAKGNILERFSAQQFPDLHSELNLSSLELGDSALYFCASSTSGRASYNEQFFGPGTRLTVL.